This TCR beta chain was recorded in a study of T cells in localized non-small cell lung cancer. Findings and limits, study-wide: Investigators sequenced only a single tumor region, leaving heterogeneity possible. Adjacent lung was found to contain a median approximately 50 of the top 100 tumor clones. Prolonged overall survival went with higher T cell density in the blood. Highest T cell clonality was seen in uninvolved adjacent lung, surpassing that measured in tumor.

The method was immunoSEQ multiplex PCR; TCRdb's version includes in-frame clones alone and lacks a portion of them. The repertoire consists of around 4,400 clones, with 93% occurring once and the leading ten covering less than 3%. Germline CDR1 SGHRS, CDR2 YFSETQ. J gave up 0 bases and V 4 bases, and 12 bases lay outside the gene matches. This CDR3 spans 17 amino acids. Concerning this clone itself: Its target is unknown.

The rearrangement joins TRBV5-1 to TRBJ2-7; 8 bases fit TRBD1. The sequence came from a woman aged 35-70 years with stage I lung adenocarcinoma. The material sequenced was peripheral blood, taken before any cancer treatment. The CDR3 reads CASSKEGQVGDSYEQYF. The CDR3 coding sequence is TGCGCCAGCAGCAAAGAGGGACAGGTGGGCGACTCCTACGAGCAGTACTTC.